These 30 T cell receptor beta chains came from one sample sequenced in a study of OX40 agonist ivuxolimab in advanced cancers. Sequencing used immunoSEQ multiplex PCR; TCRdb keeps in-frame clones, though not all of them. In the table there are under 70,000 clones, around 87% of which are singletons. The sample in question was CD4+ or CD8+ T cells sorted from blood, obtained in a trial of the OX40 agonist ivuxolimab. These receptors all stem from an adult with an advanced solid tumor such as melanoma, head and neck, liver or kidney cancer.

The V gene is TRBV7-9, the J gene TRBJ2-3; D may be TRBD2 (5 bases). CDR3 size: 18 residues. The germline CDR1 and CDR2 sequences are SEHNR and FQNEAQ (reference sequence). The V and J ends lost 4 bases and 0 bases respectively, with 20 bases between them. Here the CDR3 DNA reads TGTGCCAGCAGCTCCCTCCCGGGAACCTACACTAGCACAGATACGCAGTATTTT. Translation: CASSSLPGTYTSTDTQYF.

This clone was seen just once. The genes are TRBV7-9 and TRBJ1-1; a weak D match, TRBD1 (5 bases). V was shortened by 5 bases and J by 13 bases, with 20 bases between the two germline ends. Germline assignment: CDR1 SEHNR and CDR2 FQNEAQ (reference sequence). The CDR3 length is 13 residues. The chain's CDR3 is CASSPTGPEEIFF. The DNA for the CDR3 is TGTGCCAGCAGCCCAACAGGCCCCGAGGAAATTTTCTTT.

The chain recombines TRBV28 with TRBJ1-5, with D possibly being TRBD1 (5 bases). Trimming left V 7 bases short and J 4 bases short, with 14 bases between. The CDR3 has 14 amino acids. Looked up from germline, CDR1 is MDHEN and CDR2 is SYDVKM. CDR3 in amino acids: CASTLLGGNQPQHF. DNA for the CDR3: TGTGCCAGCACCTTACTTGGGGGGAATCAGCCCCAGCATTTT.

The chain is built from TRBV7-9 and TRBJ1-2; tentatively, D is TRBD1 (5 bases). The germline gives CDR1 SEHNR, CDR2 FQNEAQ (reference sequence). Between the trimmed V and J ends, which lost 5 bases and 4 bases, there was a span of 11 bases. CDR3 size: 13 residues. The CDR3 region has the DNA TGTGCCAGCAGCCCGGACACGAGCTATGGCTACACCTTC. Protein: CASSPDTSYGYTF.

The CDR3: CASSSEGPYNEQFF. CDR3 sequence (DNA): TGTGCCAGCAGTTCCGAGGGACCTTACAATGAGCAGTTCTTC. V usage is TRBV27 and J usage is TRBJ2-1; the D call may be TRBD1 or TRBD2 (5 bases each). The CDR3 covers 14 residues. Between the trimmed V and J ends, which lost 4 bases and 4 bases, there was a span of 11 bases. CDR1 MNHEY and CDR2 SMNVEV come from the germline V gene (reference sequence).

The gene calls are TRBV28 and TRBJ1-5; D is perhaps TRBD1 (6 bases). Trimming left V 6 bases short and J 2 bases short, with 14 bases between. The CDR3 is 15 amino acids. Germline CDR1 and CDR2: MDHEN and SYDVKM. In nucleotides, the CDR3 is TGTGCCAGCAGGCTTACAGGGTTAGGCAATCAGCCCCAGCATTTT. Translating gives CASRLTGLGNQPQHF.

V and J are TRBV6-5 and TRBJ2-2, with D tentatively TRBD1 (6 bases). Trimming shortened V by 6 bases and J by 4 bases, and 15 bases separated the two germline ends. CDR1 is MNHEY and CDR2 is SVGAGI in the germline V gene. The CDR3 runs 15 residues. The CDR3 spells CASRSDSLITGELFF. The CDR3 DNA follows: TGTGCCAGCAGATCGGACAGTCTTATCACCGGGGAGCTGTTTTTT.

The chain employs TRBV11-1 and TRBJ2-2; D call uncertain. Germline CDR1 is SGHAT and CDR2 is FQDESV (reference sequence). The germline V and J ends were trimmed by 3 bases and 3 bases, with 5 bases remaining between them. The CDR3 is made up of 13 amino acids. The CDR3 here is CASSFYDTGELFF. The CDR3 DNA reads TGTGCCAGCAGCTTTTATGACACCGGGGAGCTGTTTTTT.

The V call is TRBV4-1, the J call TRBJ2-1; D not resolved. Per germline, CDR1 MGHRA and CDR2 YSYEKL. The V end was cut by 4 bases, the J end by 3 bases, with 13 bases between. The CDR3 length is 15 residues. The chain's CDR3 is CASSPPGQLYNEQFF. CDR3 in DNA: TGCGCCAGCAGCCCCCCCGGGCAGCTCTACAATGAGCAGTTCTTC.

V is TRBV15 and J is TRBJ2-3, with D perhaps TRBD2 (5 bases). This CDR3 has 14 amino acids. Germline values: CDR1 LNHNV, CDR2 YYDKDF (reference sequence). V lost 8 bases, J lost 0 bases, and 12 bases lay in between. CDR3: CATLDSYSTDTQYF. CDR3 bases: TGTGCCACCTTGGACTCTTATAGCACAGATACGCAGTATTTT.

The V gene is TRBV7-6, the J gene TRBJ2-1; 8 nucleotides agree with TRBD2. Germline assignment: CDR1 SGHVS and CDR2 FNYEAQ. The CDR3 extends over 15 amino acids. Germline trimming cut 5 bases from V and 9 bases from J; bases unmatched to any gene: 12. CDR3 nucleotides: TGTGCCAGCAGCCCGGGGACTAGTTTAGGAGCTGAGCAGTTCTTC. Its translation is CASSPGTSLGAEQFF. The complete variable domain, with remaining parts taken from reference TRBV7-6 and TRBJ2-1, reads GAGVSQSPRYKVTKRGQDVALRCDPISGHVSLYWYRQALGQGPEFLTYFNYEAQQDKSGLPNDRFSAERPEGSISTLTIQRTEQRDSAMYRCASSPGTSLGAEQFFGPGTRLTVL.

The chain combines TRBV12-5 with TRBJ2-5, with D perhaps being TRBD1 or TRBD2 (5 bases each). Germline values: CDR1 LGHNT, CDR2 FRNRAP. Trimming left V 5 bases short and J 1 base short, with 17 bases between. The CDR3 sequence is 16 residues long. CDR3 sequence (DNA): TGTGCTAGTGGTCTGGGACCGGATCCCCGCCAAGAGACCCAGTACTTC. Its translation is CASGLGPDPRQETQYF.

Here the CDR3 DNA reads TGCGCCAGCAGCCAGGGGGTTTTGGCCGGAGATACGCAGTATTTT. Encoded protein: CASSQGVLAGDTQYF. The V call is TRBV4-3, the J call TRBJ2-3; D possibly uses TRBD1 or TRBD2 (5 bases each). Trimming removed 3 bases from V and 5 bases from J, with 15 bases in between. Germline CDR1 LGHNA, CDR2 YSLEER. The CDR3 totals 15 residues.

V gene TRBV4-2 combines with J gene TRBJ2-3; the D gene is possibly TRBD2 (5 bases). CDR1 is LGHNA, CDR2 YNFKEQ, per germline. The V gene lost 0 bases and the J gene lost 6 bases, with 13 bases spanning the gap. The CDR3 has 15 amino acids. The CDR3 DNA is TGTGCCAGCAGCCAAGATCGGCTGTCGGGGGATACGCAGTATTTT. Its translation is CASSQDRLSGDTQYF.

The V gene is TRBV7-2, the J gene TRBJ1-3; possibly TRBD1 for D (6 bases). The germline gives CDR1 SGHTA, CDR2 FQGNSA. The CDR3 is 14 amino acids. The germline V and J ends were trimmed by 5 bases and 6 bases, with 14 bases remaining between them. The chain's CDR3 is CASSQVRGANTIYF. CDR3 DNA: TGTGCCAGCAGCCAGGTCAGGGGTGCAAACACCATATATTTT.

The CDR3 DNA reads as TGCGCCAGCAGCCAAGATTACTTAGCGGGGGTCGAGCAGTTCTTC. This codes for CASSQDYLAGVEQFF. This sequence joins TRBV4-3 and TRBJ2-1; 9 nucleotides align to TRBD2. CDR3 length equals 15 residues. Trimming at V came to 0 bases and at J to 10 bases, leaving 7 bases not matched to a gene. Germline assignment: CDR1 LGHNA and CDR2 YSLEER.

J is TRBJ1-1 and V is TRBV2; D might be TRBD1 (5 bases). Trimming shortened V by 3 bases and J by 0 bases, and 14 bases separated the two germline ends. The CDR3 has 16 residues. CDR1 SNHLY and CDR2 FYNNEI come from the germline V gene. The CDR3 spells CASSDGWGVLNTEAFF. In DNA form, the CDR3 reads TGTGCCAGCAGTGATGGTTGGGGGGTCTTGAACACTGAAGCTTTCTTT.

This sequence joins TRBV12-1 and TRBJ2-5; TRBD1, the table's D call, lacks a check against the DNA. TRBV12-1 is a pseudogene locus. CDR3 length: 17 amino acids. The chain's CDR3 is CASSHPPHRGPQETQYF. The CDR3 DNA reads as TGTGCCAGCAGCCACCCCCCGCACAGGGGTCCCCAAGAGACCCAGTACTTC.

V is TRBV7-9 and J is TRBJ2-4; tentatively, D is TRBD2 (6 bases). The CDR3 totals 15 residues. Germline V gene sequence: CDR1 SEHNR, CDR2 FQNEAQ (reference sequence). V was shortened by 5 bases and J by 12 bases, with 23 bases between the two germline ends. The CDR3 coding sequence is TGTGCCAGCAGCCCACCCCGCGGGGACCAATCTTCTCAGTACTTC. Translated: CASSPPRGDQSSQYF. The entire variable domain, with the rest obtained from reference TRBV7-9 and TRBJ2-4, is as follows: DTGVSQNPRHKITKRGQNVTFRCDPISEHNRLYWYRQTLGQGPEFLTYFQNEAQLEKSRLLSDRFSAERPKGSFSTLEIQRTEQGDSAMYLCASSPPRGDQSSQYFGAGTRLSVL.

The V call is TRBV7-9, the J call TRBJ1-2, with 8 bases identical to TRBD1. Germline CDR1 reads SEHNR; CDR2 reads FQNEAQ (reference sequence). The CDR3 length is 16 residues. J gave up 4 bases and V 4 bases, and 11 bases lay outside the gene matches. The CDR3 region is CASSSTIDRGLYGYTF. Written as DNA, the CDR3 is TGTGCCAGCAGCTCAACCATCGACAGGGGACTCTATGGCTACACCTTC.

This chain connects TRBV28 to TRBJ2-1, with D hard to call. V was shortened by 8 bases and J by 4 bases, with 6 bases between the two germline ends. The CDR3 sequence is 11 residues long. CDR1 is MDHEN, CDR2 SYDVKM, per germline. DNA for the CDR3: TGTGCCAGCCGAGATTACAATGAGCAGTTCTTC. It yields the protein CASRDYNEQFF.

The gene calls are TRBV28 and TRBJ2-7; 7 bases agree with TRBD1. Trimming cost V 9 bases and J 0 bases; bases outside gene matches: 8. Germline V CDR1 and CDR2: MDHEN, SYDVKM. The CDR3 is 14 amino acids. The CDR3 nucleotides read TGTGCCAGTTCGGACAGGCCCAGCTCCTACGAGCAGTACTTC. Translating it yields CASSDRPSSYEQYF.

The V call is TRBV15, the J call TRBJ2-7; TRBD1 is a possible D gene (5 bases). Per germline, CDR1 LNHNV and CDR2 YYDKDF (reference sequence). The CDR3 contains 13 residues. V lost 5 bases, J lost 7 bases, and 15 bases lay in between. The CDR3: CATSGTGYMEQYF. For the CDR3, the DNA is TGTGCCACCAGCGGAACAGGATATATGGAGCAGTACTTC.

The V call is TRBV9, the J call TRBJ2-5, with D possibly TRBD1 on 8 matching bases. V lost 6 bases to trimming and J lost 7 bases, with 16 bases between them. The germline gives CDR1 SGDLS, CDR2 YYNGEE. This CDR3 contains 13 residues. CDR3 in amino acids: CASTPTGEGTQYF. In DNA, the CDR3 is TGTGCCAGCACCCCGACAGGGGAGGGGACCCAGTACTTC.

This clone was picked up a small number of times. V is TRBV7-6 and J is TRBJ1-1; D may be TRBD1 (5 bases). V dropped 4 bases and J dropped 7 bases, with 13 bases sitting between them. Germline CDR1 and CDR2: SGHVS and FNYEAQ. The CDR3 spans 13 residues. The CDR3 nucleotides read TGTGCCAGCAGCTCCCAAAGGGGAGATGAAGCTTTCTTT. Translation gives CASSSQRGDEAFF.

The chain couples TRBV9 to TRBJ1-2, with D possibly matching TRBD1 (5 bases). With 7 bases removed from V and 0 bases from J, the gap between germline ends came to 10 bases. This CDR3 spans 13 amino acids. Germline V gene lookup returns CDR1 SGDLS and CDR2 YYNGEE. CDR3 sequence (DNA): TGTGCCAGCGGGACGGTGACTAACTATGGCTACACCTTC. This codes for CASGTVTNYGYTF. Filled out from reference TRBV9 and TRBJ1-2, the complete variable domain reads DSGVTQTPKHLITATGQRVTLRCSPRSGDLSVYWYQQSLDQGLQFLIQYYNGEERAKGNILERFSAQQFPDLHSELNLSSLELGDSALYFCASGTVTNYGYTFGSGTRLTVV.

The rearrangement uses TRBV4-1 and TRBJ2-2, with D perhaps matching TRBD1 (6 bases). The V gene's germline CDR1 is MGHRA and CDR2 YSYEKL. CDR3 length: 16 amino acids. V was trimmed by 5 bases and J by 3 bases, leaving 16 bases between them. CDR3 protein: CASSSRVGADTGELFF. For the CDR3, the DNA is TGCGCCAGCAGCTCCCGGGTGGGGGCAGACACCGGGGAGCTGTTTTTT.

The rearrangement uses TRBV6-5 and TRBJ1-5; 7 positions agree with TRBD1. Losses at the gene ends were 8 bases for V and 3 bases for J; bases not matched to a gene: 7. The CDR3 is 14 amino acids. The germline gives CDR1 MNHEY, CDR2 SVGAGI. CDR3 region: CASRNRGTNQPQHF. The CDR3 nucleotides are TGTGCCAGCCGAAACAGGGGAACCAATCAGCCCCAGCATTTT.

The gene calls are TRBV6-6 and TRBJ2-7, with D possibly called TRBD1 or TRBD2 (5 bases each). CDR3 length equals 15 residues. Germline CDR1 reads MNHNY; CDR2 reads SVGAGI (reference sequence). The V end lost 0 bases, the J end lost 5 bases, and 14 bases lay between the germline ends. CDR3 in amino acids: CASSYSGPQANEQYF. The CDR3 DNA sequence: TGTGCCAGCAGTTACTCGGGACCCCAAGCCAACGAGCAGTACTTC.

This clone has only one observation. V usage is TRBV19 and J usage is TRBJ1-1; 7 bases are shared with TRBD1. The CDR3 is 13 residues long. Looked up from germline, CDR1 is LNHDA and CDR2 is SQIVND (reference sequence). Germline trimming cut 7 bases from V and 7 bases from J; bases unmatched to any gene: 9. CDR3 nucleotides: TGTGCCAGTACCTCGACAGGGACCCTTGAAGCTTTCTTT. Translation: CASTSTGTLEAFF.